This T cell receptor beta chain came from a study of T cell responses to AZD1222 COVID-19 vaccine. Whole-study findings and limits: The study found vaccine-associated CD4 TCRs spanning spike, dominant at 160-218 and 743-854. Clonal diversity was possibly underestimated; the donors were predominantly white British and more often female.

V was shortened by 2 bases and J by 0 bases, with 4 bases between the two germline ends. This CDR3 region has 13 residues. Of note for this clone: Its target is unknown.

Only in-frame clones appear in the TCRdb table, and some are missing; sequencing was by immunoSEQ multiplex PCR. The sample holds some 150,000 clones, 75% to 95% seen once. The TCR originated in an adult in good health. The J gene is TRBJ1-1, the V gene TRBV12-3 or TRBV12-4, with D unclear. Sequenced material: peripheral blood, taken on day 0 of MenACWY control vaccination. In nucleotides, the CDR3 is TGTGCCAGCAGTTTATCCATGAACACTGAAGCTTTCTTT. This sequence encodes CASSLSMNTEAFF.